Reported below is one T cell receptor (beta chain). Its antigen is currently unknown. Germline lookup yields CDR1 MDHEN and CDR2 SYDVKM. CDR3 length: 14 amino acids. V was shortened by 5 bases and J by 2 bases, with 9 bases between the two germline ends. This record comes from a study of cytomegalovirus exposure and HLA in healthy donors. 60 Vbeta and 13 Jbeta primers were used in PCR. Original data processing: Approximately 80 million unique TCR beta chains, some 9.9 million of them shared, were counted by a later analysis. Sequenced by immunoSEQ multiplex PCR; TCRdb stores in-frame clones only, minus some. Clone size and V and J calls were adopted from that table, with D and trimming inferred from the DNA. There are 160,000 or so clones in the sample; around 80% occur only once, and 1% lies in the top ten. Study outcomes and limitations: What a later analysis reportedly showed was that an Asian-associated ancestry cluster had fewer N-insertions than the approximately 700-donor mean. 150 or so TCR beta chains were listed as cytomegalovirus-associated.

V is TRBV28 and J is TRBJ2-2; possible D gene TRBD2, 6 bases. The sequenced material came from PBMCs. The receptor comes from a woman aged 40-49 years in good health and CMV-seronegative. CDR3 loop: CASSAGLNTGELFF. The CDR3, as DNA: TGTGCCAGCAGTGCGGGGCTTAACACCGGGGAGCTGTTTTTT.